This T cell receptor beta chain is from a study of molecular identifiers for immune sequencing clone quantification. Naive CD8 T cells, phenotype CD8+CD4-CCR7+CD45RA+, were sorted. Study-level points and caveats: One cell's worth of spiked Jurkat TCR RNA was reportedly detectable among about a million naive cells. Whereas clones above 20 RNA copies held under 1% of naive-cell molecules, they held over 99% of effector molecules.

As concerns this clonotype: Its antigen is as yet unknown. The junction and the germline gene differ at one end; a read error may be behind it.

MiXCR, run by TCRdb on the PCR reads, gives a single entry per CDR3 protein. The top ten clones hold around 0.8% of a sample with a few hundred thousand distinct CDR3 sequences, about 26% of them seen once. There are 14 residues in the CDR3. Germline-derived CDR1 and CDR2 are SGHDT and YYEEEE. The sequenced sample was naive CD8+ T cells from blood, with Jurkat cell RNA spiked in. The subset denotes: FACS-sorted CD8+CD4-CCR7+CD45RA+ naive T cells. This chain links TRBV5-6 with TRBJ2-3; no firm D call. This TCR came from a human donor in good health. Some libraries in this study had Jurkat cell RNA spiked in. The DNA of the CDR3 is TGTACCAGCAGCTTAGACGAACTTGAGGATACGCAGTGTTTT. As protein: CTSSLDELEDTQCF.